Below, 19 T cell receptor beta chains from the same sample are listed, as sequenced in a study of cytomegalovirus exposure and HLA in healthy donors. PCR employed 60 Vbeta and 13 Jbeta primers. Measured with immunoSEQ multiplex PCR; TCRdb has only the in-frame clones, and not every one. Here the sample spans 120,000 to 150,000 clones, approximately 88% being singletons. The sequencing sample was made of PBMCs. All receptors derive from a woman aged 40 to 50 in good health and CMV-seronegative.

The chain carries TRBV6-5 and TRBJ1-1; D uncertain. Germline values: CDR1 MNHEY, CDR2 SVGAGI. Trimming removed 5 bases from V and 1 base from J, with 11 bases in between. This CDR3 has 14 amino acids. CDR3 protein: CASSVSGENTEAFF. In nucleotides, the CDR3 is TGTGCCAGCAGTGTGTCCGGGGAGAACACTGAAGCTTTCTTT.

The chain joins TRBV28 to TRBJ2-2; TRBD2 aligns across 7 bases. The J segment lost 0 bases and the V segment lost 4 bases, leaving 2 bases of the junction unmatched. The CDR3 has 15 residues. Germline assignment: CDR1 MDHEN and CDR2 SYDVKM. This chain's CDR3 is CASSSLAANTGELFF. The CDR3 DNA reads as TGTGCCAGCAGTTCTCTAGCGGCGAACACCGGGGAGCTGTTTTTT.

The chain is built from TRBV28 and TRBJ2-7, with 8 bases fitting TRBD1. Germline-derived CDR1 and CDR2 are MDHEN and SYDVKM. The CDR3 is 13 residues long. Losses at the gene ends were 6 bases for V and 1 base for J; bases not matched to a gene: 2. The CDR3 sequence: CASRGTGSYEQYF. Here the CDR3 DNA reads TGTGCCAGCAGAGGGACAGGATCCTACGAGCAGTACTTC.

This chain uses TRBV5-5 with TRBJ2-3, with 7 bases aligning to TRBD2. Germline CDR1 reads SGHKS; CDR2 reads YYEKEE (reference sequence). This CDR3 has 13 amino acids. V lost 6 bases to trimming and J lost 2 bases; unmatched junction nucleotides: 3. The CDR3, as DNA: TGTGCCAGCACCCGGGGGGACACAGATACGCAGTATTTT. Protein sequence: CASTRGDTDTQYF.

The CDR3 is CASSELKFVRKTYGYTF. The CDR3, as DNA: TGTGCCAGCAGTGAGTTAAAATTCGTCAGGAAGACCTATGGCTACACCTTC. The chain joins TRBV25-1 to TRBJ1-2; D unclear. Trimming took 3 bases from V and 4 from J, leaving 21 bases between them. Germline assignment: CDR1 MGHDK and CDR2 SYGVNS. The CDR3 runs to 17 residues.

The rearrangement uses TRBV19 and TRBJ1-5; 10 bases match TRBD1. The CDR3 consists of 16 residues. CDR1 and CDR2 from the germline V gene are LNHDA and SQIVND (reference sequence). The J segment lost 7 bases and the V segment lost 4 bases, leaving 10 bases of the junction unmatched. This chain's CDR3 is CASSTHPGQGYQPQHF. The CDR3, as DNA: TGTGCCAGTAGTACCCACCCGGGACAGGGGTACCAGCCCCAGCATTTT.

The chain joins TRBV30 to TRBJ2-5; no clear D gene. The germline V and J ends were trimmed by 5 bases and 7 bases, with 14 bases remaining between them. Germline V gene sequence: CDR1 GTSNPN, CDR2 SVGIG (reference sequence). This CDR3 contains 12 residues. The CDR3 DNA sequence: TGTGCCTGGGGGCCTTCGTTGGGGACCCAGTACTTC. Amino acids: CAWGPSLGTQYF.

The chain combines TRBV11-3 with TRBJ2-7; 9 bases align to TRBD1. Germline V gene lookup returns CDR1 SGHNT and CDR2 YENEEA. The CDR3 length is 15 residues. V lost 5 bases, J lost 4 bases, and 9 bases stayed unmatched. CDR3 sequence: CASSATGTGTYEQYF. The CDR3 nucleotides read TGTGCCAGCAGCGCTACCGGGACAGGGACTTACGAGCAGTACTTC.

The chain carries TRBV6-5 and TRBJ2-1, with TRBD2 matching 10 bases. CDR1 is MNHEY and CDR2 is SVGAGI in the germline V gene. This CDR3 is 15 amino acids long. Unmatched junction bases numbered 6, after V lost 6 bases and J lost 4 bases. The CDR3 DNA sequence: TGTGCCAGCAGCCAGACTAGCGGGTCTTACAATGAGCAGTTCTTC. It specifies CASSQTSGSYNEQFF.

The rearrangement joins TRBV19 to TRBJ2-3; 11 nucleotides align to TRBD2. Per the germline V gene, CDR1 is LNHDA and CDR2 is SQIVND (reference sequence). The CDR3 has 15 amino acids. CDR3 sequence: CAQPELAGGTDTQYF. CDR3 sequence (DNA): TGTGCACAACCTGAGCTAGCGGGAGGTACAGATACGCAGTATTTT.

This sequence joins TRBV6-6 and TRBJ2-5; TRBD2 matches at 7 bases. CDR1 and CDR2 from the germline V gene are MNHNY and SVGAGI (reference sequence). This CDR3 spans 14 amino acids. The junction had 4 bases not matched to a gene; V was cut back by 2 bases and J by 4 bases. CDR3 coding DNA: TGTGCCAGCAGTTACGGGAGGGCTGTAGAGACCCAGTACTTC. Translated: CASSYGRAVETQYF.

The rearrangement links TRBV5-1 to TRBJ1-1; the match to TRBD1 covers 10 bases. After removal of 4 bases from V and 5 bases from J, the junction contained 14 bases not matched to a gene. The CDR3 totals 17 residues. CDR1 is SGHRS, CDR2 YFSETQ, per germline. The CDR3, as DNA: TGCGCCAGCAGCAGGGACAGGGGAGGATCAGAAGTGACTGAAGCTTTCTTT. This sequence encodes CASSRDRGGSEVTEAFF.

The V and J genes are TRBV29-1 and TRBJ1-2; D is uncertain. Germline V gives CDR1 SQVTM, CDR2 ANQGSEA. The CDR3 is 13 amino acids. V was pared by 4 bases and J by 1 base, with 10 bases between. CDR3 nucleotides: TGCAGCGTTGTGAAGAATAGTAACTATGGCTACACCTTC. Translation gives CSVVKNSNYGYTF.

The CDR3 spells CAISESAGIEQYF. The CDR3 DNA sequence: TGTGCCATCAGTGAGTCGGCGGGGATCGAGCAGTACTTC. This chain links TRBV10-3 with TRBJ2-7; tentatively, D is TRBD2 (6 bases). The CDR3 has 13 residues. Germline lookup yields CDR1 ENHRY and CDR2 SYGVKD. The germline V and J ends were trimmed by 0 bases and 6 bases, with 9 bases remaining between them.

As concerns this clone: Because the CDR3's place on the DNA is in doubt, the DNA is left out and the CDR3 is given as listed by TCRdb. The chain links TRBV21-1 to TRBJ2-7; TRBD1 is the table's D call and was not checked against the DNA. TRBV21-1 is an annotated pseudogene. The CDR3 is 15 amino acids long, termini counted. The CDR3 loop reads CASSKVGRGSYEQYF.

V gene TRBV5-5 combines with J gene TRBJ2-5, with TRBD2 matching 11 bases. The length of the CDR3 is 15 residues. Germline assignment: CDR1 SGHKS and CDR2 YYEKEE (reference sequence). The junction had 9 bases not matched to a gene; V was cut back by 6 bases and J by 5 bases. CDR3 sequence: CASNIAGGMGETQYF. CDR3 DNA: TGTGCCAGCAACATAGCGGGAGGGATGGGGGAGACCCAGTACTTC.

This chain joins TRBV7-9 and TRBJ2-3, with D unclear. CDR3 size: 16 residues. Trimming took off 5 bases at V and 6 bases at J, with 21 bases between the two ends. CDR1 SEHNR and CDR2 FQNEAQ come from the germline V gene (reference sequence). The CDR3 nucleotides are TGTGCCAGCAGCCTTCCGACACAGCACCCGGCGGATACGCAGTATTTT. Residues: CASSLPTQHPADTQYF.

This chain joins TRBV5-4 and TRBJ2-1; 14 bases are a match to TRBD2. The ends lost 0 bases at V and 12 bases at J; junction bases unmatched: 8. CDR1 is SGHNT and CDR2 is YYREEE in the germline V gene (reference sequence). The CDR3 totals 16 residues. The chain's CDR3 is CASSLGGTSGSSGQFF. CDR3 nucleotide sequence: TGTGCCAGCAGCTTGGGTGGGACTAGCGGGAGTTCGGGGCAGTTCTTC.

CDR3 nucleotides: TGTGCCATCAGGGACCCTAGCGGGTCCCCTAATGAGCAGTTCTTC. The encoded protein is CAIRDPSGSPNEQFF. V gene TRBV10-3 combines with J gene TRBJ2-1; 8 nucleotides agree with TRBD2. V gave up 6 bases and J gave up 7 bases; unmatched junction bases: 11. In germline, CDR1 is ENHRY, CDR2 SYGVKD. This CDR3 region has 15 residues.